This TCR beta chain came from a study of cytomegalovirus exposure and HLA in healthy donors. Study-level points and caveats: Sequencing likely produced, as an artifact, a cluster of highly shared sequence variants. In a later analysis, across HLA loci, associated TCR counts were highest for DRB1, lowest for HLA-C. Fewer than 200 TCR beta chains were listed as cytomegalovirus-associated.

Researchers ran the PCR with 60 Vbeta and 13 Jbeta primers. Clones were read by immunoSEQ multiplex PCR, and TCRdb kept only the in-frame ones, dropping some. The sample has 150,000 to 200,000 clones, 65% to 80% seen once; the top ten hold 2% to 2.5%. Comments on this clone: The target antigen is unknown.

The CDR3 consists of 14 residues. Unmatched junction bases numbered 4, after V lost 3 bases and J lost 6 bases. Looked up from germline, CDR1 is SGHNT and CDR2 is YENEEA. This clonotype originated in a female donor in good health and CMV-seronegative. Sequencing used PBMCs. J is TRBJ2-7 and V is TRBV11-3, with 11 bases aligning to TRBD1. The CDR3 DNA reads TGTGCCAGCAGCTTCGCTGGGACAGGGGGCGAGCAGTACTTC. Amino acid sequence: CASSFAGTGGEQYF.